This T cell receptor (beta chain) is from a study of T cells after yellow fever vaccination. General study findings and limits: A secondary response was less intense yet reached its peak sooner, at day 5 versus 15. Subsequent to the booster, the majority of primary-vaccination clones reappeared (less than 97% CD4, around 90% CD8).

Points on this clonotype: Its cognate antigen is unknown.

CDR3 size: 15 residues. Germline CDR1 is LGHNA and CDR2 is YSLEER. V lost 4 bases and J 4 bases, leaving 16 bases between the germline ends. TCRdb passed the 5' RACE reads through MiXCR, listing each CDR3 protein once. Here the sample spans about 130,000 distinct CDR3 sequences, about 8.4% being singletons. The chain employs TRBV4-3 and TRBJ1-1; D is unclear. The sequence was collected from a man aged 18-30 years who received the YFV17D yellow fever vaccine. The sequencing here drew on CD8+ T cells sorted from PBMCs, taken on the day of the yellow fever booster vaccination. The CDR3 nucleotides are TGCGCCAGCAGCCCTTCGGCGCGGGTGGGCACTGAAGCTTTCTTT. It translates to CASSPSARVGTEAFF.